Listed below are T cell receptor beta chains from one sample, sequenced in a study of blood T cell repertoires in COVID-19. TCRdb's copy holds only in-frame clones and misses some; the assay was immunoSEQ multiplex PCR. This sample has 130,000 to 150,000 clones, with approximately 80% found just once. Source material: peripheral blood. The source of these receptors is a human donor in a cohort sampled during active COVID-19. Both conserved end residues are part of each CDR3. The order of the fields is CDR3 DNA, CDR3 protein, D gene, V gene, clone size, J gene. D genes are given only for firm matches. Only some rows state a clone size, as once, few, many or a class for expanded clones.

CDR3 DNA: TGTGCCAGCTCACCACCCCAGAGGGAGACCCAGTACTTC; CDR3 protein: CASSPPQRETQYF; D gene: .; V gene: TRBV18; clone size: once; J gene: TRBJ2-5
CDR3 DNA: TGCGCCAGCAGCTTTGCGGGACAGGGGGCTCGGGAGACCCAGTACTTC; CDR3 protein: CASSFAGQGARETQYF; D gene: TRBD1; V gene: TRBV5-1; clone size: .; J gene: TRBJ2-5
CDR3 DNA: TGTGCCAGCAGCCCGCGGACAAAAGAGACCCAGTACTTC; CDR3 protein: CASSPRTKETQYF; D gene: .; V gene: TRBV7-2; clone size: once; J gene: TRBJ2-5
CDR3 DNA: TGTGCCAGCAGCCCCGGACAGCTCTCTGGAAACACCATATATTTT; CDR3 protein: CASSPGQLSGNTIYF; D gene: .; V gene: TRBV7-9; clone size: .; J gene: TRBJ1-3
CDR3 DNA: TGTGCCAGCTCACCACCAGCTCTTAAAGAGACCCAGTACTTC; CDR3 protein: CASSPPALKETQYF; D gene: .; V gene: TRBV18; clone size: .; J gene: TRBJ2-5
CDR3 DNA: TGCGCCAGCAGCCAAGAAGGGGAGAACACCGGGGAGCTGTTTTTT; CDR3 protein: CASSQEGENTGELFF; D gene: .; V gene: TRBV4-1; clone size: .; J gene: TRBJ2-2
CDR3 DNA: TGTGCCAGCAGCCCCGGGGGGGGGTTGTGGCAAACTGAAGCTTTCTTT; CDR3 protein: CASSPGGGLWQTEAFF; D gene: .; V gene: TRBV7-9; clone size: .; J gene: TRBJ1-1
CDR3 DNA: TGTGCCAGCAGCACCCGGGACAGGGCAGATTCACCCCTCCACTTT; CDR3 protein: CASSTRDRADSPLHF; D gene: TRBD1; V gene: TRBV9; clone size: .; J gene: TRBJ1-6
CDR3 DNA: TGTGCCAGTAGTCCCGGACAGGGGAAAAATGAAAAACTGTTTTTT; CDR3 protein: CASSPGQGKNEKLFF; D gene: TRBD1; V gene: TRBV19; clone size: .; J gene: TRBJ1-4
CDR3 DNA: TGTGCCAGTAGTATAGGTTTCAGACAGGGCGACTATGGCTACACCTTC; CDR3 protein: CASSIGFRQGDYGYTF; D gene: TRBD1; V gene: TRBV19; clone size: .; J gene: TRBJ1-2
CDR3 DNA: TGTGCCAGCAGCCCCCGGGACACAAGAAACGAAAAACTGTTTTTT; CDR3 protein: CASSPRDTRNEKLFF; D gene: .; V gene: TRBV7-6; clone size: .; J gene: TRBJ1-4
CDR3 DNA: TGCGCCAGCAGCTCCGGACAGGGGGCCGCCACTGAAGCTTTCTTT; CDR3 protein: CASSSGQGAATEAFF; D gene: TRBD1; V gene: TRBV5-1; clone size: .; J gene: TRBJ1-1
CDR3 DNA: TGTGCCAGCAGCGTCCTAGCGGGATCTGCACACAATGAGCAGTTCTTC; CDR3 protein: CASSVLAGSAHNEQFF; D gene: TRBD2; V gene: TRBV7-3; clone size: .; J gene: TRBJ2-1
CDR3 DNA: TGTGCCACCAGTGCTGGGGGCCCAGATACGCAGTATTTT; CDR3 protein: CATSAGGPDTQYF; D gene: .; V gene: TRBV24-1; clone size: .; J gene: TRBJ2-3
CDR3 DNA: TGTGCCAGCAGTTATCAGGGGTCTGAAGCTTTCTTT; CDR3 protein: CASSYQGSEAFF; D gene: .; V gene: TRBV27; clone size: .; J gene: TRBJ1-1
CDR3 DNA: TGTGCCAGCAGTGTTGAGGGCAACTACGAGCAGTACTTC; CDR3 protein: CASSVEGNYEQYF; D gene: .; V gene: TRBV2; clone size: once; J gene: TRBJ2-7
CDR3 DNA: TGCGCCAGCAGCCCACGACAGGGCTCTGGAAACACCATATATTTT; CDR3 protein: CASSPRQGSGNTIYF; D gene: TRBD1; V gene: TRBV5-1; clone size: few; J gene: TRBJ1-3
CDR3 DNA: TGTGCCAGCAGCTTAGTGGAGCGGGGGTTCGGGGAGCTGTTTTTT; CDR3 protein: CASSLVERGFGELFF; D gene: TRBD2; V gene: TRBV7-2; clone size: .; J gene: TRBJ2-2
CDR3 DNA: TGTGCCAGTAGTACCCCGGGGGGCGCGGAGGTTGGCTACACCTTC; CDR3 protein: CASSTPGGAEVGYTF; D gene: .; V gene: TRBV19; clone size: .; J gene: TRBJ1-2
CDR3 DNA: TGCGCCAGCAGCCCCGTAGGAGCGGGGGGGCTCAATGAGCAGTTCTTC; CDR3 protein: CASSPVGAGGLNEQFF; D gene: TRBD2; V gene: TRBV5-1; clone size: .; J gene: TRBJ2-1
CDR3 DNA: TGTGCCACCGAGGGACTGACCCAGCATTTT; CDR3 protein: CATEGLTQHF; D gene: .; V gene: TRBV19; clone size: .; J gene: TRBJ1-5
CDR3 DNA: TGTGCCAGCAGTTCAGAGCAGGCGAGTATCGGTGAAAAACTGTTTTTT; CDR3 protein: CASSSEQASIGEKLFF; D gene: .; V gene: TRBV28; clone size: .; J gene: TRBJ1-4
CDR3 DNA: TGTGCCAGCAGCTTACACCAGGGGACCTACGAGCAGTACTTC; CDR3 protein: CASSLHQGTYEQYF; D gene: .; V gene: TRBV11-3; clone size: .; J gene: TRBJ2-7
CDR3 DNA: TGTGCCAGCAGTAAGGGGAGGACCACCTCGGCTGGGCAGTTCTTC; CDR3 protein: CASSKGRTTSAGQFF; D gene: .; V gene: TRBV6-6; clone size: .; J gene: TRBJ2-1
CDR3 DNA: TGTGCCAGCAGCAACGCGGTTCGAGTAGGCTACGAGCAGTACTTC; CDR3 protein: CASSNAVRVGYEQYF; D gene: .; V gene: TRBV6-5; clone size: .; J gene: TRBJ2-7
CDR3 DNA: TGTGCCAGTATAAAGGGGCCCTATCTCACTGAAGCTTTCTTT; CDR3 protein: CASIKGPYLTEAFF; D gene: .; V gene: TRBV19; clone size: .; J gene: TRBJ1-1
CDR3 DNA: TGTGCCAGCAGCCCTGGGGCAGCACGGGTTTACACCATATATTTT; CDR3 protein: CASSPGAARVYTIYF; D gene: .; V gene: TRBV7-6; clone size: .; J gene: TRBJ1-3
CDR3 DNA: TGTGCCAGCAGTTACGCGGAGGAAGCTTTCTTT; CDR3 protein: CASSYAEEAFF; D gene: .; V gene: TRBV6-5; clone size: .; J gene: TRBJ1-1
CDR3 DNA: TGTGCCAGCAACCCAATCGAAACAGGGCATGGCTACACCTTC; CDR3 protein: CASNPIETGHGYTF; D gene: .; V gene: TRBV7-9; clone size: .; J gene: TRBJ1-2
CDR3 DNA: TGTGCCAGCAGCCAAGGGGCCCTATCCTTCCCTGAAGCTTTCTTT; CDR3 protein: CASSQGALSFPEAFF; D gene: .; V gene: TRBV3-1/TRBV3-2; clone size: .; J gene: TRBJ1-1
CDR3 DNA: TGTGCCAGTAGTGGCCGGGACAGGGTCACTGAAGCTTTCTTT; CDR3 protein: CASSGRDRVTEAFF; D gene: TRBD1; V gene: TRBV19; clone size: .; J gene: TRBJ1-1